This TCR beta chain was identified during a study of T cell responses to AZD1222 COVID-19 vaccine. Only in-frame clones appear in the TCRdb table, and some are missing; sequencing was by immunoSEQ multiplex PCR. Of about 72,000 clones listed, about nine tenths are singletons. Material: peripheral blood, obtained 28 days after the second AZD1222 dose. The TCR sequence derives from an adult who received the AZD1222 COVID-19 vaccine.

Here the CDR3 DNA reads TGTGCCAGCAGCTTAGGGTATAGCACAGATACGCAGTATTTT. This sequence encodes CASSLGYSTDTQYF. This chain uses TRBV7-2 with TRBJ2-3; D is unclear. Trimming shortened V by 1 base and J by 0 bases, and 5 bases separated the two germline ends. This CDR3 contains 14 residues. Germline-derived CDR1 and CDR2 are SGHTA and FQGNSA.